This entry concerns a single TCR beta chain. Its antigen specificity is not known. The input lacks base qualities; no much larger clone sits a single base away. These data originate in a study of CD8 T cells in Susac syndrome (dated by TCRdb to about 2019). Turning to the overall study: Whether CD8+ T cell activation and differentiation in Susac syndrome was antigen driven was tested using repertoire sequencing. The paper's findings and limits, for the study overall: The study acknowledged that relatively few individuals were included in the TCR sequencing and HLA analysis.

Peripheral blood CD8+ and CD4+ T cells from healthy donors, Susac syndrome patients and multiple sclerosis patients were profiled using high-throughput TCR beta sequencing. The multiple sclerosis controls were treatment-naive patients who had stable or active relapsing-remitting disease and met the revised McDonald criteria. CD8+ TEMRA cells were enriched by FACS, while bulk CD8+ and CD4+ T cells were purified by magnetic negative isolation. Blood was drawn into EDTA tubes, processed within 24 hours, and PBMCs were isolated by density gradient centrifugation. PBMCs destined for TCR sequencing were cryopreserved in liquid nitrogen and later thawed in a 37 °C water bath. The sorted or isolated CD4+, CD8+ and CD8+ TEMRA cells had a purity of 90% or higher. Germline trimming: 4 bases from V, 5 bases from J; junction bases outside gene matches: 10. From the cysteine through the phenylalanine, the CDR3 covers 14 amino acids. Just the 42-base CDR3 DNA is kept, in frame starting at base 1. The germline V gene yields SQVTM for CDR1 and ANQGSEA for CDR2.

RNA was extracted with the RNeasy kit and 0.5 to 1 ug was reverse transcribed using random hexamers. TCR beta CDR3 regions were amplified with the immunoSEQ multiplex PCR assay covering 54 Vbeta and 13 Jbeta segments. PCR amplification bias was corrected using a synthetic template baseline for primer optimization and computational correction. From the authors' description of their analysis: Reads were annotated to V, D and J genes per IMGT and analyzed with immunoSEQ Analyzer, keeping only productive sequences. Clonality was calculated as one minus the Shannon entropy normalized by log2 of the number of productive unique sequences. For each patient and control, public and private clones were evaluated within the 100 most prevalent clones. Susac-specific clones were defined as absent from healthy and MS cohorts, approximately 1,000 published viral clones and other ImmuneACCESS disease sequences. TCRdb reran the public reads through fastp at Q25 and MiXCR, keeping productive beta chains. Identical CDR3 proteins give one entry, which carries the most common genes and DNA. V and J calls and clone size were set by TCRdb, not the authors. For this sample there are around 130,000 distinct CDR3 sequences; 94% appear just once. Approximately 0.13% of the sample is in the top ten clones.

The specimen was CD4+ T cells from PBMCs. This clonotype was sampled from a human donor with multiple sclerosis. The chain employs TRBV29-1 and TRBJ1-2, and 7 junction bases match TRBD1. The CDR3 protein sequence reads: CSVAQQGTGYGYTF. The nucleotide sequence is TGCAGCGTTGCTCAACAGGGGACTGGGTATGGCTACACCTTC.